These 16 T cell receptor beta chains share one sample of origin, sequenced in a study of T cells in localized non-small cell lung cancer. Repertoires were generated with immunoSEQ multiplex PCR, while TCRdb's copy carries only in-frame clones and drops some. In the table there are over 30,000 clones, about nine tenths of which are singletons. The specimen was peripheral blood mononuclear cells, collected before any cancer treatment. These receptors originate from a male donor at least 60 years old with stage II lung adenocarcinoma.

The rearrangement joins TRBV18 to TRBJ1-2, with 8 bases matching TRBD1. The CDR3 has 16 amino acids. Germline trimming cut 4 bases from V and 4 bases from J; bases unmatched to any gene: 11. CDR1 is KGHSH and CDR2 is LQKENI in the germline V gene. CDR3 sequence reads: CASSLKTGAVSYGYTF. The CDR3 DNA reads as TGTGCCAGCTCACTCAAGACAGGGGCAGTAAGCTATGGCTACACCTTC.

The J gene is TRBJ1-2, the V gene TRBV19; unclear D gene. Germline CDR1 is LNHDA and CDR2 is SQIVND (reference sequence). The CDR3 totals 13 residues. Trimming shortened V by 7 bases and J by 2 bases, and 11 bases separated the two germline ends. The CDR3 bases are TGTGCCAGTAAGGCGGGAGGCAACTATGGCTACACCTTC. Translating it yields CASKAGGNYGYTF.

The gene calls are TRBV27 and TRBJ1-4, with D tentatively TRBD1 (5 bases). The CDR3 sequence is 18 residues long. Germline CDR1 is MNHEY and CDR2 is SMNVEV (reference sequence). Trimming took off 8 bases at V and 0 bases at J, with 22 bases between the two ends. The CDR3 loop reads CASGPWDGKSTTNEKLFF. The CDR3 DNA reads TGTGCCAGCGGACCCTGGGACGGCAAATCCACAACTAATGAAAAACTGTTTTTT.

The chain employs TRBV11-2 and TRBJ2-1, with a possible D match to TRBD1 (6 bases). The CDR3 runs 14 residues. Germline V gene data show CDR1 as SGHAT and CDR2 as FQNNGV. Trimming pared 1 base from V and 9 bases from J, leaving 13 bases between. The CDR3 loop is CASSLGQGTGEQFF. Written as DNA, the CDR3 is TGTGCCAGCAGCTTAGGGCAGGGGACGGGTGAGCAGTTCTTC.

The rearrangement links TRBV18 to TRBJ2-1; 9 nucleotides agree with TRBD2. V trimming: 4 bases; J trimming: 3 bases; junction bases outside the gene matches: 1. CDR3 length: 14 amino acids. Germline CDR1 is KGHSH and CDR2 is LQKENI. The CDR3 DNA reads TGTGCCAGCTCACTTAGCGGGAGCTACAATGAGCAGTTCTTC. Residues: CASSLSGSYNEQFF. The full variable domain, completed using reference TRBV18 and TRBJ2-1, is NAGVMQNPRHLVRRRGQEARLRCSPMKGHSHVYWYRQLPEEGLKFMVYLQKENIIDESGMPKERFSAEFPKEGPSILRIQQVVRGDSAAYFCASSLSGSYNEQFFGPGTRLTVL.

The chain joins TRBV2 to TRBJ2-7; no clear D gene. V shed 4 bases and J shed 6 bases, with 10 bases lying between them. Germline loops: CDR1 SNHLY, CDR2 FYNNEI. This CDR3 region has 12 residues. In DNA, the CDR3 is TGTGCCAGCAGTGGCGATACTGGCGAGCAGTACTTC. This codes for CASSGDTGEQYF. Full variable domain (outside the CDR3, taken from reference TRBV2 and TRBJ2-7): EPEVTQTPSHQVTQMGQEVILRCVPISNHLYFYWYRQILGQKVEFLVSFYNNEISEKSEIFDDQFSVERPDGSNFTLKIRSTKLEDSAMYFCASSGDTGEQYFGPGTRLTVT.

The CDR3 DNA reads as TGTGCCAGCAGTTCGGGGCCGACAGCAAGAAATGAAAAACTGTTTTTT. Encoded protein: CASSSGPTARNEKLFF. The chain links TRBV7-2 to TRBJ1-4; a possible D gene is TRBD1 (5 bases). The CDR3 covers 16 residues. In germline, CDR1 is SGHTA, CDR2 FQGNSA. V dropped 6 bases and J dropped 5 bases, with 19 bases sitting between them.

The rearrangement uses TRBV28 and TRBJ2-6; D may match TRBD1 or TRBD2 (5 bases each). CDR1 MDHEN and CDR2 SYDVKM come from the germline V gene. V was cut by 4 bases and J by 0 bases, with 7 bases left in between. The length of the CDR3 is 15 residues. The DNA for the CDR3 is TGTGCCAGCAGTTGGGACCACTCTGGGGCCAACGTCCTGACTTTC. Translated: CASSWDHSGANVLTF.

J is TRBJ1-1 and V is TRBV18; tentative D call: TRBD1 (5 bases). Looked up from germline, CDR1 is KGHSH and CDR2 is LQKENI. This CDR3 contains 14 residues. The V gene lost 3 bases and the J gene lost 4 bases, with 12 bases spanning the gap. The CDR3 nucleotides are TGTGCCAGCTCACCTTCGGCCGGGGGCACTGAAGCTTTCTTT. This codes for CASSPSAGGTEAFF.

The CDR3 sequence is CASSLNSVGANVLTF. As DNA, the CDR3 is TGTGCCAGCAGCCTAAACTCCGTTGGGGCCAACGTCCTGACTTTC. The chain couples TRBV28 to TRBJ2-6; no clear D. Germline V CDR1 and CDR2: MDHEN, SYDVKM. V was clipped by 6 bases and J by 3 bases, with 12 bases between them. This CDR3 contains 15 residues.

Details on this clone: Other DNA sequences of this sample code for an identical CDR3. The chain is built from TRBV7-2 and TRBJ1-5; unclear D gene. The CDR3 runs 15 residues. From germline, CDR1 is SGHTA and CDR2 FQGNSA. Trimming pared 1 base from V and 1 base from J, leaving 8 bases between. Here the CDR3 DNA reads TGTGCCAGCAGCTTAGGGGGAGTGAGCAATCAGCCCCAGCATTTT. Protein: CASSLGGVSNQPQHF.

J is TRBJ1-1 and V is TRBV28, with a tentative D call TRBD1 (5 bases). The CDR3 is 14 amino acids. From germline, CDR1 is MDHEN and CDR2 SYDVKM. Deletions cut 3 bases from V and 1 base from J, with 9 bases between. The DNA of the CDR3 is TGTGCCAGCAGTTTGGGACTCAGGAACACTGAAGCTTTCTTT. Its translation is CASSLGLRNTEAFF.

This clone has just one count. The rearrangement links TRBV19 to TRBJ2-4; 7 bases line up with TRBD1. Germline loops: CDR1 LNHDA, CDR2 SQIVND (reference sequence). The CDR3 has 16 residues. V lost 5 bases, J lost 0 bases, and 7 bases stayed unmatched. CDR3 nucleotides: TGTGCCAGTAGTGGGGACAGTGTAATAGCCAAAAACATTCAGTACTTC. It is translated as CASSGDSVIAKNIQYF.

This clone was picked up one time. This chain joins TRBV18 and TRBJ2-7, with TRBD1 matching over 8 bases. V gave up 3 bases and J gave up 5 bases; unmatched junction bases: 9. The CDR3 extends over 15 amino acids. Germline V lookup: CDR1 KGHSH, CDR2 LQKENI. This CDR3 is CASSPKSTGDNEQYF. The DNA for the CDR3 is TGTGCCAGCTCACCGAAGTCGACAGGGGACAACGAGCAGTACTTC.

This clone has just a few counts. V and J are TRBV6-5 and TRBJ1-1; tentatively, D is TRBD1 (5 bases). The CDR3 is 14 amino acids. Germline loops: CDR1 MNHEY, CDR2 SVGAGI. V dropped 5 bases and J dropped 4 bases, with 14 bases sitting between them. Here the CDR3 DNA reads TGTGCCAGCAGTACCCGAACGGGGGGCACTGAAGCTTTCTTT. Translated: CASSTRTGGTEAFF.

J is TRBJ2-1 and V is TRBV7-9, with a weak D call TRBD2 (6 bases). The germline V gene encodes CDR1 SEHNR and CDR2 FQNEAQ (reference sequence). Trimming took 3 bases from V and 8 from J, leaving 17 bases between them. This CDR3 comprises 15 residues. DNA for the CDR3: TGTGCCAGCAGCTTTAGACATCCGGGGGTCGATGAGCAGTTCTTC. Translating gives CASSFRHPGVDEQFF.